The 2 T cell receptor beta chains in this list originate from one sample, sequenced in a study of blood T cell repertoires in COVID-19. The table came from immunoSEQ multiplex PCR; TCRdb's copy has only in-frame clones and leaves some out. The sample consists of 230,000 or so clones, around four fifths of them appearing once. The sample was peripheral blood. The receptors originated from a man aged 25-45 years with active or convalescent COVID-19.

The chain has TRBV28 and TRBJ2-2; D gene unclear. The CDR3 has 15 residues. Germline CDR1 reads MDHEN; CDR2 reads SYDVKM. V lost 1 base, J lost 6 bases, and 12 bases lay in between. DNA for the CDR3: TGTGCCAGCAGTTTATACCACCTACGGGCCGGGGAGCTGTTTTTT. Encoded protein: CASSLYHLRAGELFF.

The genes are TRBV6-1 and TRBJ1-2; 7 bases are a match to TRBD1. Germline CDR1 and CDR2: MNHNS and SASEGT. This CDR3 region has 16 residues. V shed 1 base and J 4 bases; nucleotides not matched to a gene: 9. CDR3 region: CASSEVLGGQPYGYTF. The CDR3 coding sequence is TGTGCCAGCAGTGAAGTATTGGGGGGACAGCCCTATGGCTACACCTTC.